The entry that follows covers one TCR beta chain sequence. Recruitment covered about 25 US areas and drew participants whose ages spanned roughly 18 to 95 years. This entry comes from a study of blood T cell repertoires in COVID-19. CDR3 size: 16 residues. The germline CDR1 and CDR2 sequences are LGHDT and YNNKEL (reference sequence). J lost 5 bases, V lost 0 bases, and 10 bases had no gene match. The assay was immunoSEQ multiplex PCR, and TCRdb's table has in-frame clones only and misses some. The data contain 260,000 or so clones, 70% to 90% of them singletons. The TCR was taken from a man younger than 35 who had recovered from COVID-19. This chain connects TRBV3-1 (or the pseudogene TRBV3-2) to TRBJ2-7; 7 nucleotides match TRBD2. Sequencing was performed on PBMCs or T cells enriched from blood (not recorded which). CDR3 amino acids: CASSQEMLTGGNEQYF. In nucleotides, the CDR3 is TGTGCCAGCAGCCAAGAGATGCTAACGGGGGGAAACGAGCAGTACTTC.